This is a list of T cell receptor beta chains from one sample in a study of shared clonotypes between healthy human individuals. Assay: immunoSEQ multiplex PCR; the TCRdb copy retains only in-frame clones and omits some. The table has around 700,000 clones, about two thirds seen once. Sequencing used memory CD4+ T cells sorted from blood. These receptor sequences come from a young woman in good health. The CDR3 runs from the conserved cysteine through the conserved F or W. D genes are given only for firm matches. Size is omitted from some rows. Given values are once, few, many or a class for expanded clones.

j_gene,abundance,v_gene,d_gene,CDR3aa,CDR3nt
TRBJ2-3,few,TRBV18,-,CASSPPSHTDTQYF,TGTGCCAGCTCACCACCGAGCCACACAGATACGCAGTATTTT
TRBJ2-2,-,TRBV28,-,CASSITGEAGELFF,TGTGCCAGCAGTATTACAGGGGAGGCCGGGGAGCTGTTTTTT
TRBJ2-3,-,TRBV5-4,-,CASSKSSDSTDTQYF,TGTGCCAGCAGCAAGTCTAGCGATTCCACAGATACGCAGTATTTT
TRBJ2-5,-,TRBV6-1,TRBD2,CASSGLLAGEQETQYF,TGTGCCAGCAGTGGCCTTCTAGCGGGTGAACAAGAGACCCAGTACTTC
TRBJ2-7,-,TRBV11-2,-,CASSNSHRDPHVF,TGTGCCAGCAGCAACAGCCACCGGGACCCTCACGTCTTC
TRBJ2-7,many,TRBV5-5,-,CASSLGPPQAAYEQYF,TGTGCCAGCAGCTTGGGGCCTCCGCAGGCGGCCTACGAGCAGTACTTC
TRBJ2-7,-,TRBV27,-,CASSFPRGPTYEQYF,TGTGCCAGCAGTTTCCCGCGGGGTCCTACCTACGAGCAGTACTTC
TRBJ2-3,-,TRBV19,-,CASSIDAGTDTQYF,TGTGCCAGTAGTATCGATGCGGGAACAGATACGCAGTATTTT
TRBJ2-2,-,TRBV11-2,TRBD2,CASSLQLAESGAGELFF,TGTGCCAGCAGCTTACAACTAGCGGAAAGCGGGGCCGGGGAGCTGTTTTTT
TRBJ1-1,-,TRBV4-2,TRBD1,CASSQDLGTGRRTEAFF,TGTGCCAGCAGCCAAGATCTAGGGACAGGGAGGCGCACTGAAGCTTTCTTT
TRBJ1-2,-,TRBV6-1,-,CASNSEGSYGYTF,TGTGCCAGCAATTCAGAGGGAAGCTATGGCTACACCTTC
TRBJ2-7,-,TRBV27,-,CASKKVWQTYEQYF,TGTGCCAGCAAAAAGGTATGGCAGACCTACGAGCAGTACTTC
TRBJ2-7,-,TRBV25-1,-,CASSEETGTYEQYF,TGTGCCAGCAGTGAGGAGACAGGTACCTACGAGCAGTACTTC
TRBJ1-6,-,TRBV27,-,CASSFWRSPLHF,TGTGCCAGCAGTTTCTGGCGATCACCCCTCCACTTT